This is a list of T cell receptor beta chains from one sample in a study of T cell responses to AZD1222 COVID-19 vaccine. Produced via immunoSEQ multiplex PCR; TCRdb's table is partial and in-frame only. The sample includes some 100,000 clones, around 84% of them seen just once. The specimen comprised peripheral blood, sampled on day 0 of AZD1222 vaccination. These receptors originate from an adult in good health. Each CDR3 is given without its conserved first and last residue. Fields, in order: J gene, clone size, V gene, CDR3 protein. Expanded clones are given a class, and other clones once, few, many or no size at all.

>TRBJ1-2|.|TRBV6-2/TRBV6-3
ASSKDRLYRNDGYT
>TRBJ2-2|.|TRBV15
ATSEGGSGKVGELF
>TRBJ1-2|once|TRBV30
AWSVFFGYGYT
>TRBJ2-1|.|TRBV7-8
ASSLDRFSYNEQF
>TRBJ2-5|.|TRBV5-1
ASSLPTYQTIYQETQY
>TRBJ1-1|.|TRBV20-1
SSPESTEAF
>TRBJ1-2|.|TRBV19
ASSAQSGGYT
>TRBJ2-7|.|TRBV27
ASSPTSPYEQY
>TRBJ1-1|.|TRBV6-5
ASSYRGETEAF
>TRBJ2-6|.|TRBV9
ASSVDYRPTLGANVLT
>TRBJ2-3|.|TRBV3-1/TRBV3-2
ASSQPGSWTDTQY
>TRBJ1-1|.|TRBV18
ASLSGQGVHTEAF
>TRBJ2-2|.|TRBV27
ASSLPGQGTGELF
>TRBJ1-2|.|TRBV30
AWSVRQRTMRGYT
>TRBJ1-1|.|TRBV29-1
SVWDSYTEAF
>TRBJ2-1|few|TRBV9
ASSVVAGLSSYNEQF
>TRBJ1-1|.|TRBV9
ASSLTGRGDTEAF
>TRBJ1-1|.|TRBV6-5
ASSLRTGNTEAF
>TRBJ1-3|.|TRBV7-9
ASSWQGASGNTIY
>TRBJ2-7|.|TRBV6-5
ASRNFVGEQY
>TRBJ1-1|.|TRBV19
ASSMTGGMNTEAF
>TRBJ1-2|.|TRBV9
ASSVAVGNYGYT
>TRBJ1-6|few|TRBV27
ASSLGTGGSPLH
>TRBJ2-3|.|TRBV30
AWSASGTSTDTQY
>TRBJ1-1|.|TRBV5-1
ASSWGEGATEAF
>TRBJ2-1|once|TRBV19
ASSIEGGYNEQF
>TRBJ2-2|.|TRBV9
ASSPDIGTANTGELF
>TRBJ1-2|.|TRBV19
ASTQVYGYT
>TRBJ2-7|.|TRBV19
ASSGGQNYEQY
>TRBJ1-2|.|TRBV30
AWSVSNYGYT
>TRBJ1-4|.|TRBV27
ASSPAGGLGEKLF
>TRBJ1-4|.|TRBV19
ASSPSGVRNEKLF
>TRBJ1-5|.|TRBV2
ASMRSENNQPQH
>TRBJ1-5|.|TRBV2
ASSERTESNQPQH
>TRBJ1-5|.|TRBV6-2/TRBV6-3
ASSYSGLSSNQPQH
>TRBJ2-7|.|TRBV28
ASSGAGYEQY
>TRBJ2-5|.|TRBV6-6
ASSPSHRGEETQY
>TRBJ1-2|few|TRBV28
ASSSPAEGAYGYT
>TRBJ1-1|.|TRBV20-1
RPWDREKAF
>TRBJ2-1|.|TRBV7-3
ASSLSTSGRGEQF
>TRBJ1-2|.|TRBV5-1
ASSPRDNYGYT
>TRBJ1-1|.|TRBV11-2
ASSLVFGGARTEAF
>TRBJ1-1|.|TRBV7-2
ASSLLVGSMNTEAF
>TRBJ2-7|once|TRBV9
ASSPRGTSENYEQY
>TRBJ2-1|.|TRBV5-4
ASSLAGDSYNEQF
>TRBJ2-7|.|TRBV5-1
ASSLESQGAFEQY
>TRBJ2-7|once|TRBV27
ASSLVGAGGSYEQY
>TRBJ2-2|.|TRBV11-2
ASSLAREVYTGELF
>TRBJ1-2|.|TRBV28
ASSPGTGVQDGYT
>TRBJ1-2|.|TRBV7-8
ASSLTGLSGYGYT
>TRBJ2-7|.|TRBV5-8
ASSLRGTGEQY
>TRBJ1-1|.|TRBV18
ASSPSRHRNTEAF
>TRBJ1-2|.|TRBV5-1
ASSPGTHGYT
>TRBJ2-6|.|TRBV19
ASMSSGRGVDVLT
>TRBJ2-1|.|TRBV27
ASRTVAYKKPHNEQF
>TRBJ2-7|.|TRBV11-3
ASSLGPSYEQY